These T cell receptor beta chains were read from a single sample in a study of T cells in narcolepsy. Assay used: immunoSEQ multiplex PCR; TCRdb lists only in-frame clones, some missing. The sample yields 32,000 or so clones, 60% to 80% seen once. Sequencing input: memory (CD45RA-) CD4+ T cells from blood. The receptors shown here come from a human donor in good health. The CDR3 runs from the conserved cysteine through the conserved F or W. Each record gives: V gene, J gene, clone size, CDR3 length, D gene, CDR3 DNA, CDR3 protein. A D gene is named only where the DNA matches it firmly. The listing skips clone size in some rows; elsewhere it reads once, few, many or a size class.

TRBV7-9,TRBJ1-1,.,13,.,TGTGCCAGCAGCACTCCAGCGAACACTGAAGCTTTCTTT,CASSTPANTEAFF
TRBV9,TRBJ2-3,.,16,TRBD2,TGTGCCAGCAGCGTAGCTTTGGCGGGAGGCACAGATACGCAGTATTTT,CASSVALAGGTDTQYF
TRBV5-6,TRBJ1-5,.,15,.,TGTGCCAGCAGCTTGCTTGGACAGAACAATCAGCCCCAGCATTTT,CASSLLGQNNQPQHF
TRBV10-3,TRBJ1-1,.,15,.,TGTGCCATCAGAGACTTAGGGAGTTCAGGCGCTGAAGCTTTCTTT,CAIRDLGSSGAEAFF
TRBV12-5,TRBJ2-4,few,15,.,TGTGCTAGTGGTATGCCTCAGGGATCCAAAAACATTCAGTACTTC,CASGMPQGSKNIQYF
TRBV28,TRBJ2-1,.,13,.,TGTGCCAGCAGTGACGGGCCGTTCAATGAGCAGTTCTTC,CASSDGPFNEQFF
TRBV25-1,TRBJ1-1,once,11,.,TGTGCCAGCAGCGTTGGTATCGGAGCTTTCTTT,CASSVGIGAFF
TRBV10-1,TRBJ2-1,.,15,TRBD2,TGCGCCAGCAGTGAGTTTAGCGGGAGGGCTGGTGAGCAGTTCTTC,CASSEFSGRAGEQFF
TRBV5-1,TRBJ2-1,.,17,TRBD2,TGCGCCAGCAGCTTGGCCGGGCTAGCGGGACCCTACAATGAGCAGTTCTTC,CASSLAGLAGPYNEQFF
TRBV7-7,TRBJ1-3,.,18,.,TGTGCCAGCAGCTTAGCGCTTAGACAGTTCCTCTCTGGAAACACCATATATTTT,CASSLALRQFLSGNTIYF
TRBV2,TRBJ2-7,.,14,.,TGTGCCAGCAGTGAAAGGGGACAAAGCTACGAGCAGTACTTC,CASSERGQSYEQYF
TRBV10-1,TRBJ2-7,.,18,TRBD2,TGCGCCAGCAGTGAGTCCAAAACCCGCGGGGGGATGACCTACGAGCAGTACTTC,CASSESKTRGGMTYEQYF
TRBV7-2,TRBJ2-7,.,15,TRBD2,TGTGCCAGCAGCGTCCGGACTAGCGGATCCTACGAGCAGTACTTC,CASSVRTSGSYEQYF
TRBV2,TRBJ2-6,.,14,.,TGTGCCAGCAGTTGGGTCTCTGGGGCCAACGTCCTGACTTTC,CASSWVSGANVLTF
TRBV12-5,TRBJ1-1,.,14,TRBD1,TGTGCTAGTGCCACCGACCGGGACAGGGGAGAGGCTTTCTTT,CASATDRDRGEAFF
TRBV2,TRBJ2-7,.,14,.,TGTGCCAGCAGTGATTCTCGGGAACTCTACGAGCAGTACTTC,CASSDSRELYEQYF